The rows below give T cell receptor beta chains drawn from one sample of a study of control samples from healthy donors and cancer patients. Profiled with immunoSEQ multiplex PCR; TCRdb holds only in-frame clones, not every one. The top ten hold 11% to 15% of the sample, which has approximately 100,000 clones, 85% to 90% seen once. Sequencing was carried out using blood. These receptors were obtained from a man aged 30 to 45 in good health. Each CDR3 is given with its conserved first and last residue.

j_gene	len	v_gene	CDR3aa
TRBJ2-2	18	TRBV11-3	CASSRAEGQPTNTGELFF
TRBJ2-6	15	TRBV28	CASSRRLSGANVLTF
TRBJ2-2	17	TRBV5-1	CASGRTSGRANTGELFF
TRBJ2-2	16	TRBV5-6	CASSFGHFANTGELFF
TRBJ2-7	14	TRBV30	CAWRGIGTGYEQYF
TRBJ2-7	12	TRBV3-1/TRBV3-2	CASSRLMDEQYF
TRBJ1-2	16	TRBV18	CASSLRDRADVYGYTF
TRBJ2-1	14	TRBV19	CASSVGGAYNEQFF
TRBJ1-1	15	TRBV19	CASSIYSVGLTEAFF
TRBJ2-1	11	TRBV7-6	CASSRGDEQFF
TRBJ2-7	13	TRBV4-1	CASSPTDGYEQYF
TRBJ1-1	13	TRBV28	CASSFRGTTEAFF
TRBJ2-7	15	TRBV9	CASSPALAPSYEQYF
TRBJ1-2	15	TRBV10-1	CASTPLVAGQGGYTF
TRBJ1-5	12	TRBV28	CASSFGWQPQHF
TRBJ2-7	15	TRBV24-1	CATSDPKPGDYEQYF
TRBJ2-3	15	TRBV24-1	CATSDDTGSTDTQYF
TRBJ2-3	14	TRBV2	CASHQTESTDTQYF
TRBJ2-1	13	TRBV6-5	CASSQTGVNEQFF
TRBJ2-5	13	TRBV30	CAWTVGGKETQYF
TRBJ2-7	11	TRBV5-4	CASSLENEQYF
TRBJ2-3	15	TRBV28	CASSLEEGATDTQYF
TRBJ1-4	14	TRBV29-1	CSVADRGRSEKLFF
TRBJ2-7	12	TRBV29-1	CSVAYRADEQYF
TRBJ1-1	10	TRBV21-1	CASSYWVAFF
TRBJ1-4	16	TRBV5-5	CASSLNFEATNEKLFF
TRBJ2-2	16	TRBV5-1	CASSLAGRMNTGELFF
TRBJ1-5	13	TRBV30	CAWSPGWDQPQHF
TRBJ2-4	13	TRBV6-6	CASRWGREDIQYF
TRBJ1-2	14	TRBV4-1	CASSPTGGNYGYTF
TRBJ2-7	13	TRBV9	CASSVGLTGEQYF